This passage covers 26 T cell receptor beta chains from one sample sequenced in a study of cytomegalovirus exposure and HLA in healthy donors. PCR primers comprised 60 Vbeta and 13 Jbeta primers. The protocol was immunoSEQ multiplex PCR, while the TCRdb copy is restricted to in-frame clones and leaves out a portion. The sample gives approximately 100,000 clones, around 80% of which show up once; over 4% is in the top ten. The sample was PBMCs. The receptors come from a female donor in good health and CMV-seropositive.

The rearrangement uses TRBV10-1 and TRBJ2-5; 9 bases line up with TRBD1. Germline values: CDR1 WNHNN, CDR2 SYGVQD (reference sequence). V gave up 4 bases and J gave up 11 bases; unmatched junction bases: 14. The CDR3 runs 15 residues. CDR3 amino acids: CASSGGQGAFKEQYF. The DNA for the CDR3 is TGCGCCAGCAGTGGGGGACAGGGCGCCTTCAAGGAGCAGTACTTC.

The chain is built from TRBV19 and TRBJ2-7; tentatively, D is TRBD1 (6 bases). The CDR3 is 15 amino acids. Germline-derived CDR1 and CDR2 are LNHDA and SQIVND (reference sequence). The V end lost 6 bases, the J end lost 0 bases, and 15 bases lay between the germline ends. The CDR3 region has the DNA TGTGCCAGTAGCCGAACAGGGCCCCTCTCCTACGAGCAGTACTTC. Translated, it gives CASSRTGPLSYEQYF.

This chain links TRBV4-2 with TRBJ1-2; no clear D gene. The length of the CDR3 is 14 residues. Germline CDR1 and CDR2: LGHNA and YNFKEQ. The germline V and J ends were trimmed by 0 bases and 7 bases, with 12 bases remaining between them. The CDR3 nucleotides are TGTGCCAGCAGCCAAGAGGAACGGGCGGGTGGCTACACCTTC. It specifies CASSQEERAGGYTF.

This clone was found a few times. V usage is TRBV6-1 and J usage is TRBJ1-5; maybe TRBD1 (5 bases). The ends were cut back, 3 bases at V and 6 bases at J, with 9 bases in the middle. The germline V gene encodes CDR1 MNHNS and CDR2 SASEGT. The CDR3 loop spans 13 amino acids. The CDR3 region is CASSESGFQPQHF. The CDR3, as DNA: TGTGCCAGCAGTGAGTCAGGGTTTCAGCCCCAGCATTTT.

The gene calls are TRBV6-1 and TRBJ2-1; 10 bases are shared with TRBD2. CDR3 length: 15 residues. CDR1 and CDR2 from the germline V gene are MNHNS and SASEGT. The V and J ends lost 0 bases and 6 bases, in that order; junction bases with no gene match: 2. The CDR3 region has the DNA TGTGCCAGCAGTGAAGCTAGCGGGGGGCCCAATGAGCAGTTCTTC. Translating gives CASSEASGGPNEQFF.

The chain uses TRBV5-8 and TRBJ2-5, with D possibly TRBD1 on 6 matching bases. Germline V CDR1 and CDR2: SGHTS, YDEGEE. Trimming removed 2 bases at V and 4 bases at J, with 18 bases between. CDR3 length: 16 residues. The CDR3 loop reads CASSFGLGAFRETQYF. The CDR3 DNA follows: TGTGCCAGCAGCTTCGGTCTGGGGGCTTTCCGAGAGACCCAGTACTTC. Full variable domain (rest looked up from reference TRBV5-8 and TRBJ2-5): EAGVTQSPTHLIKTRGQQATLRCSPISGHTSVYWYQQALGLGLQFLLWYDEGEERNRGNFPPRFSGRQFPNYSSELNVNALELEDSALYLCASSFGLGAFRETQYFGPGTRLLVL.

This clone was seen a single time. The germline gene is not matched at one end of the junction; a read error may be the cause. V gene TRBV7-9 combines with J gene TRBJ2-3; TRBD2 might be the D (5 bases). Germline lookup yields CDR1 SEHNR and CDR2 FQNEAQ (reference sequence). CDR3 length: 13 residues. The CDR3 DNA follows: TGTTCCAGCAGCCCCCCGGAGGCCCGTACGCAGTATTTT. It codes for CSSSPPEARTQYF.

The V gene is TRBV6-1, the J gene TRBJ1-5; the match to TRBD1 covers 7 bases. V shed 4 bases, J shed 5 bases, and the junction held 2 bases outside the gene matches. The germline CDR1 and CDR2 sequences are MNHNS and SASEGT. The CDR3 is 13 residues long. CDR3 amino acids: CASSVDRDQPQHF. The CDR3, as DNA: TGTGCCAGCAGTGTTGACAGGGATCAGCCCCAGCATTTT.

The V gene is TRBV30, the J gene TRBJ1-5; 8 bases are a match to TRBD1. Trimming took 2 bases from V and 5 from J; bases not matched to a gene: 5. The CDR3 sequence is 14 residues long. Germline CDR1 and CDR2: GTSNPN and SVGIG (reference sequence). CDR3: CAWSSGQVYQPQHF. CDR3 sequence (DNA): TGTGCCTGGAGTTCGGGACAGGTCTATCAGCCCCAGCATTTT.

CDR3 sequence (DNA): TGTGCCCTAACCAGGACTAGCGGAAACACCGGGGAGCTGTTTTTT. This gives the protein CALTRTSGNTGELFF. V gene TRBV30 combines with J gene TRBJ2-2, with 10 positions matching TRBD2. Germline CDR1 reads GTSNPN; CDR2 reads SVGIG (reference sequence). J lost 2 bases, V lost 8 bases, and 8 bases had no gene match. CDR3 length equals 15 residues.

The chain combines TRBV9 with TRBJ2-3; 10 bases agree with TRBD2. Germline V lookup: CDR1 SGDLS, CDR2 YYNGEE. The trim removed 3 bases at V and 6 bases at J, leaving 7 bases unmatched. CDR3 length: 15 amino acids. CDR3 in amino acids: CASSGRQRGGDTQYF. The CDR3, as DNA: TGTGCCAGCAGCGGGCGTCAGCGGGGGGGGGATACGCAGTATTTT.

CDR3 sequence (DNA): TGTGCCAGCAGCCCTCCAGGACTTATGAACACTGAAGCTTTCTTT. Its protein product is CASSPPGLMNTEAFF. The rearrangement uses TRBV5-6 and TRBJ1-1, with D hard to call. The CDR3 totals 15 residues. V gave up 4 bases and J gave up 0 bases, with 13 bases separating them. The germline gives CDR1 SGHDT, CDR2 YYEEEE.

The genes are TRBV10-2 and TRBJ2-3; D uncertain. With 2 bases removed from V and 1 base from J, the gap between germline ends came to 13 bases. Germline CDR1 and CDR2: WSHSY and SAAADI. The CDR3 contains 16 residues. The CDR3 loop is CASSEGLAFRTDTQYF. CDR3 DNA: TGCGCCAGCAGTGAGGGCTTGGCCTTTCGCACAGATACGCAGTATTTT.

The genes are TRBV6-5 and TRBJ1-2; D is unresolved. The germline gives CDR1 MNHEY, CDR2 SVGAGI. This CDR3 is built from 12 residues. Deletions cut 10 bases from V and 11 bases from J, with 20 bases between. The CDR3 region is CATRGSFFRYTF. The CDR3 DNA reads as TGTGCCACCCGAGGATCGTTTTTTAGGTACACCTTC.

This chain links TRBV7-2 with TRBJ1-2; a possible D gene is TRBD1 (5 bases). Deletions cut 3 bases from V and 3 bases from J, with 11 bases between. This CDR3 contains 14 residues. CDR1 and CDR2 (germline): SGHTA, FQGNSA. The CDR3 here is CASSFVGADYGYTF. In DNA form, the CDR3 reads TGTGCCAGCAGCTTTGTAGGGGCCGACTATGGCTACACCTTC.

This sequence joins TRBV11-2 and TRBJ2-2, with D perhaps TRBD2 (6 bases). Per the germline V gene, CDR1 is SGHAT and CDR2 is FQNNGV. This CDR3 contains 14 residues. V was cut by 1 base and J by 5 bases, with 8 bases left in between. The CDR3 bases are TGTGCCAGCAGCTTAGTTGGGGGGACCGGGGAGCTGTTTTTT. Protein product: CASSLVGGTGELFF.

This chain joins TRBV6-5 and TRBJ2-7, with TRBD1 as a possible D gene (6 bases). This CDR3 has 14 residues. V was trimmed by 5 bases and J by 5 bases, leaving 16 bases between them. Germline CDR1 reads MNHEY; CDR2 reads SVGAGI. The CDR3 nucleotides are TGTGCCAGCAGTCTAGGCGCAGGGGTACACGAGCAGTACTTC. This sequence encodes CASSLGAGVHEQYF.

The chain employs TRBV10-1 and TRBJ2-3; 7 positions match TRBD1. Germline V CDR1 and CDR2: WNHNN, SYGVQD (reference sequence). V lost 4 bases to trimming and J lost 9 bases; unmatched junction nucleotides: 13. CDR3 size: 15 residues. The CDR3 is CASSVGDRSTGTQYF. The DNA for the CDR3 is TGCGCCAGCAGTGTAGGGGACAGATCCACAGGGACGCAGTATTTT.

This clone was counted only a few times. The same CDR3 also results from other DNA sequences found in this sample. V is TRBV5-6 and J is TRBJ2-7; D might be TRBD2 (6 bases). The CDR3 contains 12 residues. V was cut by 2 bases and J by 5 bases, with 8 bases left in between. Germline V gene data show CDR1 as SGHDT and CDR2 as YYEEEE. Here the CDR3 reads CASSFGTHEQYF. CDR3 DNA: TGTGCCAGCAGCTTCGGGACTCACGAGCAGTACTTC.

The chain recombines TRBV6-5 with TRBJ1-1; 7 nucleotides align to TRBD1. Germline CDR1 is MNHEY and CDR2 is SVGAGI. This CDR3 spans 14 amino acids. Losses at the gene ends were 6 bases for V and 1 base for J; bases not matched to a gene: 5. The CDR3 DNA follows: TGTGCCAGCAGCCGGGGACAGAAGAACACTGAAGCTTTCTTT. This translates into CASSRGQKNTEAFF.

This clone was seen a single time. V and J are TRBV6-6 and TRBJ1-1; TRBD1 aligns across 10 bases. Germline V gene data show CDR1 as MNHNY and CDR2 as SVGAGI (reference sequence). V dropped 2 bases and J dropped 5; count of bases not matched to a gene: 5. This CDR3 region has 15 residues. CDR3 sequence: CASSYGTGVRTEAFF. CDR3 bases: TGTGCCAGCAGTTACGGGACAGGGGTTAGGACTGAAGCTTTCTTT.

The rearrangement links TRBV5-1 to TRBJ2-5, with 14 bases aligning to TRBD2. V was pared by 1 base and J by 4 bases, with 21 bases of the junction left unmatched. CDR1 is SGHRS and CDR2 is YFSETQ in the germline V gene. The CDR3 covers 22 residues. Here the CDR3 reads CASSLYRGRVSGLAGVRETQYF. CDR3 coding DNA: TGCGCCAGCAGCTTGTATAGGGGCCGGGTGTCGGGACTAGCGGGAGTGAGAGAGACCCAGTACTTC.

V gene TRBV6-5 combines with J gene TRBJ1-1, with TRBD1 matching 9 bases. V was clipped by 4 bases and J by 4 bases; unmatched bases: 10. The CDR3 contains 16 residues. Germline CDR1 and CDR2: MNHEY and SVGAGI. The CDR3 DNA follows: TGTGCCAGCAGTTGGGACCGACGACAGGGGGGCACTGAAGCTTTCTTT. Its translation: CASSWDRRQGGTEAFF.

Note on this clone: An end of the junction differs from the germline gene, which may be a read error. V is TRBV27 and J is TRBJ2-6; D possibly corresponds to TRBD1 (6 bases). CDR1 is MNHEY and CDR2 is SMNVEV in the germline V gene (reference sequence). CDR3 size: 15 residues. CDR3 DNA: TGTGCCAGCAGTCCCTCGTGGGTGGGGGCCAACGGCCTGACTTTC. Translating it yields CASSPSWVGANGLTF.

V gene TRBV2 combines with J gene TRBJ2-2, with D maybe TRBD2 (6 bases). CDR3 length: 14 amino acids. Germline-derived CDR1 and CDR2 are SNHLY and FYNNEI. V lost 6 bases and J lost 3, with 11 bases in between. The CDR3 DNA follows: TGTGCCAGCAGGCGGGACGGAGACACCGGGGAGCTGTTTTTT. Amino acid sequence: CASRRDGDTGELFF. The variable domain in full, completed from reference TRBV2 and TRBJ2-2, reads EPEVTQTPSHQVTQMGQEVILRCVPISNHLYFYWYRQILGQKVEFLVSFYNNEISEKSEIFDDQFSVERPDGSNFTLKIRSTKLEDSAMYFCASRRDGDTGELFFGEGSRLTVL.

The chain uses TRBV10-3 and TRBJ1-1, with 7 nucleotides matching TRBD1. Trimming removed 4 bases from V and 4 bases from J; junction bases left unmatched: 12. CDR1 and CDR2 (germline): ENHRY, SYGVKD. The CDR3 has 16 residues. The CDR3 coding sequence is TGTGCCATCAGTGCCCATCTCAGGGGGTCCGGCACTGAAGCTTTCTTT. Amino acid sequence: CAISAHLRGSGTEAFF.